These 20 T cell receptor beta chains were sequenced from one sample in a study of blood T cell repertoires in COVID-19. The repertoire was sequenced with immunoSEQ multiplex PCR; TCRdb's copy has only in-frame clones and lacks some. The sample includes 230,000 or so clones, 80% to 90% of them seen just once. Sequencing input: peripheral blood. The receptors shown here come from a man aged 25-40 years with active or convalescent COVID-19.

J is TRBJ1-3 and V is TRBV5-1, with D uncertain. V shed 2 bases and J shed 0 bases, with 12 bases lying between them. Germline assignment: CDR1 SGHRS and CDR2 YFSETQ. The CDR3 spans 16 residues. In DNA, the CDR3 is TGCGCCAGCAGCTTTACGGCGGTTAACTCTGGAAACACCATATATTTT. Encoded protein: CASSFTAVNSGNTIYF.

This clone was found once. The V call is TRBV3-1 (or the pseudogene TRBV3-2), the J call TRBJ1-5; tentatively, D is TRBD1 (5 bases). The ends were cut back, 8 bases at V and 1 base at J, with 12 bases in the middle. CDR1 and CDR2 from the germline V gene are LGHDT and YNNKEL (reference sequence). The CDR3 is made up of 14 amino acids. CDR3 loop: CASGGTVSNQPQHF. The CDR3 nucleotides read TGTGCCAGCGGAGGGACGGTCAGCAATCAGCCCCAGCATTTT.

This rearrangement joins TRBV7-2 to TRBJ2-3; 8 nucleotides align to TRBD2. Germline V lookup: CDR1 SGHTA, CDR2 FQGNSA. This CDR3 has 16 residues. V shed 4 bases and J 5 bases; nucleotides not matched to a gene: 11. The CDR3 coding sequence is TGTGCCAGCAGCTCCCCTTCGGGAGGGCTAAGAGATACGCAGTATTTT. Amino acid sequence: CASSSPSGGLRDTQYF. Complete variable domain (other parts from reference TRBV7-2 and TRBJ2-3): GAGVSQSPSNKVTEKGKDVELRCDPISGHTALYWYRQSLGQGLEFLIYFQGNSAPDKSGLPSDRFSAERTGGSVSTLTIQRTQQEDSAVYLCASSSPSGGLRDTQYFGPGTRLTVL.

The chain combines TRBV5-8 with TRBJ2-1; 11 positions agree with TRBD2. This CDR3 comprises 14 residues. The J segment lost 9 bases and the V segment lost 4 bases, leaving 6 bases of the junction unmatched. Germline V gene data show CDR1 as SGHTS and CDR2 as YDEGEE. The CDR3 loop reads CASSRGLAVGEQFF. In DNA form, the CDR3 reads TGTGCCAGCAGCCGGGGACTAGCGGTCGGTGAGCAGTTCTTC.

The V call is TRBV4-2, the J call TRBJ1-6; D gene ambiguous. Germline-derived CDR1 and CDR2 are LGHNA and YNFKEQ. The CDR3 loop spans 14 amino acids. The V end was cut by 0 bases, the J end by 10 bases, with 10 bases between. The CDR3 sequence is CASSQDQRSSPLHF. CDR3 DNA: TGTGCCAGCAGCCAAGATCAGCGGTCCTCACCCCTCCACTTT.

The gene calls are TRBV18 and TRBJ1-2, with TRBD1 identical over 8 bases. The CDR3 contains 15 residues. Trimming cost V 3 bases and J 3 bases; bases outside gene matches: 6. The germline CDR1 and CDR2 sequences are KGHSH and LQKENI. The CDR3 region is CASSPSDRAYYGYTF. CDR3 nucleotide sequence: TGTGCCAGCTCACCGTCGGACAGGGCCTACTATGGCTACACCTTC.

This clone has just one count. The chain employs TRBV30 and TRBJ1-5; no firm D call. Germline lookup yields CDR1 GTSNPN and CDR2 SVGIG (reference sequence). Between the trimmed V and J ends, which lost 0 bases and 0 bases, there was a span of 12 bases. The CDR3 extends over 16 amino acids. CDR3 DNA sequence: TGTGCCTGGAGTGTAGCAGGCCAACCTAGCAATCAGCCCCAGCATTTT. Amino acids: CAWSVAGQPSNQPQHF.

The J gene is TRBJ1-1, the V gene TRBV3-1 (or the pseudogene TRBV3-2), with a possible D match to TRBD1 (5 bases). CDR3 size: 14 residues. Per the germline V gene, CDR1 is LGHDT and CDR2 is YNNKEL (reference sequence). The V gene lost 4 bases and the J gene lost 7 bases, with 16 bases spanning the gap. The CDR3 nucleotides read TGTGCCAGCAGCCTAGGATCAGGGAATAATGAAGCTTTCTTT. Protein: CASSLGSGNNEAFF.

The chain combines TRBV28 with TRBJ1-5; no firm D call. Germline assignment: CDR1 MDHEN and CDR2 SYDVKM. V lost 1 base and J lost 3, with 7 bases in between. The CDR3 consists of 14 residues. The DNA of the CDR3 is TGTGCCAGCAGTTTATTGGCGGTCAATCAGCCCCAGCATTTT. Translated, it gives CASSLLAVNQPQHF.

V and J are TRBV4-1 and TRBJ2-5, with a possible D match to TRBD1 (5 bases). The CDR3 contains 15 residues. Germline CDR1 and CDR2: MGHRA and YSYEKL. The V end lost 0 bases, the J end lost 5 bases, and 13 bases lay between the germline ends. CDR3 region: CASSQDRQSLETQYF. The CDR3 coding sequence is TGCGCCAGCAGCCAAGATAGACAGTCTCTGGAGACCCAGTACTTC.

The V gene is TRBV11-3, the J gene TRBJ2-7, with a tentative D call TRBD2 (5 bases). Germline loops: CDR1 SGHNT, CDR2 YENEEA. Trimming left V 4 bases short and J 2 bases short, with 9 bases between. CDR3 length equals 13 residues. The CDR3 here is CASSSSGTYEQYF. CDR3 coding DNA: TGTGCCAGCAGCTCATCGGGGACCTACGAGCAGTACTTC.

V is TRBV2 and J is TRBJ1-1; D unresolved. The length of the CDR3 is 13 residues. Trimming took 3 bases from V and 3 from J, leaving 8 bases between them. The germline CDR1 and CDR2 sequences are SNHLY and FYNNEI. The CDR3 is CASSENEDTEAFF. CDR3 nucleotide sequence: TGTGCCAGCAGTGAGAATGAGGACACTGAAGCTTTCTTT.

V is TRBV2 and J is TRBJ2-3; 7 bases map to TRBD2. The V segment lost 4 bases and the J segment 1 base; nucleotides outside the gene matches: 5. Looked up from germline, CDR1 is SNHLY and CDR2 is FYNNEI. The CDR3 runs 15 residues. The CDR3, as DNA: TGTGCCAGCAGTGGGGAGCGGGGAGGCACAGATACGCAGTATTTT. This encodes CASSGERGGTDTQYF.

The CDR3 loop is CASSQLAGGIQYF. As DNA, the CDR3 is TGTGCCAGCAGCCAACTAGCGGGGGGTATTCAGTACTTC. The gene calls are TRBV4-2 and TRBJ2-4; 11 nucleotides match TRBD2. Germline CDR1 is LGHNA and CDR2 is YNFKEQ. The CDR3 is 13 residues long. The J segment lost 10 bases and the V segment lost 2 bases, leaving 1 base of the junction unmatched.

This clone was recorded once. This sequence joins TRBV7-2 and TRBJ1-2; 9 bases fit TRBD1. The V gene end was trimmed by 5 bases and the J gene end by 8 bases; junction bases not matched to a gene: 9. The CDR3 is 14 residues long. CDR1 is SGHTA, CDR2 FQGNSA, per germline. CDR3: CASSQRQGGGGYTF. In DNA, the CDR3 is TGTGCCAGCAGCCAAAGACAGGGGGGAGGCGGCTACACCTTC.

The rearrangement uses TRBV19 and TRBJ1-5; perhaps TRBD1 as D (6 bases). CDR3 length equals 14 residues. Trimming took off 1 base at V and 5 bases at J, with 9 bases between the two ends. The germline gives CDR1 LNHDA, CDR2 SQIVND (reference sequence). CDR3 DNA: TGTGCCAGTAGTATAGGAACAGGGTATCAGCCCCAGCATTTT. Translation gives CASSIGTGYQPQHF. The full variable domain, its missing parts supplied by reference TRBV19 and TRBJ1-5, is DGGITQSPKYLFRKEGQNVTLSCEQNLNHDAMYWYRQDPGQGLRLIYYSQIVNDFQKGDIAEGYSVSREKKESFPLTVTSAQKNPTAFYLCASSIGTGYQPQHFGDGTRLSIL.

The chain uses TRBV5-1 and TRBJ2-1, with 10 bases that match TRBD2. Trimming at V came to 1 base and at J to 9 bases, leaving 10 bases not matched to a gene. Germline V gene data show CDR1 as SGHRS and CDR2 as YFSETQ. The CDR3 covers 16 residues. In nucleotides, the CDR3 is TGCGCCAGCAGCTTGTCCCCAGCGGGGGGGCGGACTGAGCAGTTCTTC. Protein sequence: CASSLSPAGGRTEQFF.

J is TRBJ2-2 and V is TRBV6-4; D is ambiguous. Trimming took off 0 bases at V and 4 bases at J, with 3 bases between the two ends. CDR3 length equals 13 residues. Germline V lookup: CDR1 MRHNA, CDR2 SNTAGT. This CDR3 is CASSDSATGELFF. The CDR3 coding sequence is TGTGCCAGCAGTGACTCGGCCACCGGGGAGCTGTTTTTT.

The chain combines TRBV7-2 with TRBJ2-2; 7 nucleotides agree with TRBD2. Germline V gene data show CDR1 as SGHTA and CDR2 as FQGNSA. The CDR3 has 15 amino acids. Trimming took 2 bases from V and 5 from J; bases not matched to a gene: 5. The CDR3, as DNA: TGTGCCAGCAGCTTATACCCGGGGGGTACCGGGGAGCTGTTTTTT. Translated, it gives CASSLYPGGTGELFF.

J is TRBJ2-2 and V is TRBV4-2; no firm D call. This CDR3 region has 13 residues. The V and J ends lost 6 bases and 0 bases respectively, with 5 bases between them. Germline assignment: CDR1 LGHNA and CDR2 YNFKEQ. The CDR3 DNA reads as TGTGCCAGCAGTTATACGAACACCGGGGAGCTGTTTTTT. Its translation: CASSYTNTGELFF.